These T cell receptor beta chains were read from a single sample in a study of blood T cell repertoires in COVID-19. Repertoires were generated with immunoSEQ multiplex PCR, while TCRdb's copy carries only in-frame clones and drops some. Of about 280,000 clones detected, 85% to 90% appear once; the ten largest clones hold about 14%. The sample taken for sequencing was peripheral blood. These receptors were obtained from a human donor in a cohort sampled during active COVID-19. The CDR3 runs from the conserved cysteine through the conserved F or W. Fields, in order: D gene, J gene, V gene, clone size, CDR3 DNA, CDR3 protein. The D gene is left open where the match is weak. Rows give clone size only sometimes, using once, few, many, or a class for an expanded clone.

D gene: .
J gene: TRBJ1-1
V gene: TRBV29-1
clone size: .
CDR3 DNA: TGCAGCGTTGAAGGACAGCACTACACTGAAGCTTTCTTT
CDR3 protein: CSVEGQHYTEAFF

D gene: .
J gene: TRBJ1-2
V gene: TRBV3-1/TRBV3-2
clone size: .
CDR3 DNA: TGTGCCAGCAGCCAAGATGAATATTTTGGGAGGGTCTATGGCTACACCTTC
CDR3 protein: CASSQDEYFGRVYGYTF

D gene: TRBD2
J gene: TRBJ2-7
V gene: TRBV2
clone size: .
CDR3 DNA: TGTGCCAGCAGTGAAGCGGAACGGACTAGCCAGACTTACGAGCAGTACTTC
CDR3 protein: CASSEAERTSQTYEQYF

D gene: .
J gene: TRBJ2-7
V gene: TRBV7-2
clone size: .
CDR3 DNA: TGTGCCAGCAGCTTAGCGGGAGACTACGAGCAGTACTTC
CDR3 protein: CASSLAGDYEQYF

D gene: .
J gene: TRBJ2-7
V gene: TRBV27
clone size: .
CDR3 DNA: TGTGCCAGCAGTTTACGGGACACAACCTCCGGTGAGCAGTACTTC
CDR3 protein: CASSLRDTTSGEQYF

D gene: .
J gene: TRBJ2-1
V gene: TRBV3-1/TRBV3-2
clone size: .
CDR3 DNA: TGTGCCAGCAGCTTATCTACCCTTTACAATGAGCAGTTCTTC
CDR3 protein: CASSLSTLYNEQFF

D gene: .
J gene: TRBJ2-1
V gene: TRBV19
clone size: .
CDR3 DNA: TGTGCCAGTAGTATTTCTCCTAGCTCTCTCAATGAGCAGTTCTTC
CDR3 protein: CASSISPSSLNEQFF

D gene: .
J gene: TRBJ1-3
V gene: TRBV15
clone size: .
CDR3 DNA: TGTGCCACCAGCAGAGGGAGTACCCAAGGAGGAAACACCATATATTTT
CDR3 protein: CATSRGSTQGGNTIYF

D gene: .
J gene: TRBJ2-2
V gene: TRBV7-2
clone size: .
CDR3 DNA: TGTGCCAGCAGCTTATTAAGGGCGGAGGCCGGGGAGCTGTTTTTT
CDR3 protein: CASSLLRAEAGELFF

D gene: TRBD1
J gene: TRBJ1-1
V gene: TRBV18
clone size: .
CDR3 DNA: TGTGCCAGCTCACGGACAGGGTTACGGGGCACTGAAGCTTTCTTT
CDR3 protein: CASSRTGLRGTEAFF

D gene: TRBD1
J gene: TRBJ2-7
V gene: TRBV5-1
clone size: .
CDR3 DNA: TGCGCCAGCAGCAAGGGACAGGGGACCTACGAGCAGTACTTC
CDR3 protein: CASSKGQGTYEQYF

D gene: TRBD1
J gene: TRBJ1-1
V gene: TRBV5-1
clone size: .
CDR3 DNA: TGCGCCAGCAGACCTACCACAGGGGTTCCCACTGAAGCTTTCTTT
CDR3 protein: CASRPTTGVPTEAFF

D gene: TRBD1
J gene: TRBJ2-7
V gene: TRBV27
clone size: .
CDR3 DNA: TGTGCCAGCAGAAGGGACAGAATTAACTACGAGCAGTACTTC
CDR3 protein: CASRRDRINYEQYF

D gene: .
J gene: TRBJ1-3
V gene: TRBV30
clone size: .
CDR3 DNA: TGTGCCTGGAGTGACAGCGGAAACACCATATATTTT
CDR3 protein: CAWSDSGNTIYF

D gene: .
J gene: TRBJ2-7
V gene: TRBV28
clone size: once
CDR3 DNA: TGTGCCAGCAGTCCCCGGGGTTCCCACTACGAGCAGTACTTC
CDR3 protein: CASSPRGSHYEQYF

D gene: .
J gene: TRBJ1-4
V gene: TRBV19
clone size: few
CDR3 DNA: TGTGCCAGTAGTAGCGGGGGCAGGGGAGTTGAAAAACTGTTTTTT
CDR3 protein: CASSSGGRGVEKLFF

D gene: .
J gene: TRBJ2-3
V gene: TRBV5-1
clone size: .
CDR3 DNA: TGCGCCAGCAGCTTGGAAGGTCTAGGAGCAGATACGCAGTATTTT
CDR3 protein: CASSLEGLGADTQYF

D gene: .
J gene: TRBJ1-6
V gene: TRBV10-2
clone size: .
CDR3 DNA: TGCGCCAGCAGTGAGTCGACAGCGTCACCCCTCCACTTT
CDR3 protein: CASSESTASPLHF

D gene: TRBD1
J gene: TRBJ1-6
V gene: TRBV7-9
clone size: .
CDR3 DNA: TGTGCCAGCAGCCTTCTCGGACAGGGGAATTCACCCCTCCACTTT
CDR3 protein: CASSLLGQGNSPLHF

D gene: TRBD2
J gene: TRBJ2-1
V gene: TRBV5-1
clone size: .
CDR3 DNA: TGCGCCAGCAGCCCGCCAAGCGGGAGCTCCTACAATGAGCAGTTCTTC
CDR3 protein: CASSPPSGSSYNEQFF

D gene: TRBD1
J gene: TRBJ1-3
V gene: TRBV7-9
clone size: .
CDR3 DNA: TGTGCCAGCAGCCGAACAGGGGCTGGAAACACCATATATTTT
CDR3 protein: CASSRTGAGNTIYF

D gene: TRBD2
J gene: TRBJ2-1
V gene: TRBV30
clone size: .
CDR3 DNA: TGTGCCTGGCAACGCTCTAGGACTAGCGGGAGATACAATGAGCAGTTCTTC
CDR3 protein: CAWQRSRTSGRYNEQFF

D gene: .
J gene: TRBJ2-6
V gene: TRBV4-2
clone size: .
CDR3 DNA: TGTGCCAGCAGCGTAGGGGACTCTGGGGCCAACGTCCTGACTTTC
CDR3 protein: CASSVGDSGANVLTF

D gene: .
J gene: TRBJ2-6
V gene: TRBV14
clone size: .
CDR3 DNA: TGTGCCAGCAGCCAACGAGTTGGTGGGGCCAACGTCCTGACTTTC
CDR3 protein: CASSQRVGGANVLTF

D gene: TRBD2
J gene: TRBJ2-2
V gene: TRBV5-4
clone size: .
CDR3 DNA: TGTGCCAGCAGCTTGGTTAAACTAGCGGGAAGTCCCGGGGAGCTGTTTTTT
CDR3 protein: CASSLVKLAGSPGELFF

D gene: .
J gene: TRBJ2-3
V gene: TRBV6-5
clone size: .
CDR3 DNA: TGTGCCAGCAGTTACTCTTCCCTAGCGTCCCCAGATACGCAGTATTTT
CDR3 protein: CASSYSSLASPDTQYF

D gene: .
J gene: TRBJ2-7
V gene: TRBV9
clone size: few
CDR3 DNA: TGTGCCAGCAGCCCTATGGCGACAGGCGGACTAGGGCAGTACTTC
CDR3 protein: CASSPMATGGLGQYF